These T cell receptor beta chains were read from a single sample in a study of response to subunit inactivated influenza vaccine. In TCRdb, the RT-PCR reads were re-called with MiXCR into one record per CDR3 protein. Of around 750,000 distinct CDR3 sequences detected, about 20% appear once; the ten largest clones hold roughly 10%. The sample in question was PBMCs from blood, obtained approximately 5 days after vaccination. These receptors were obtained from a man aged 45-60 years who received an inactivated influenza vaccine. The CDR3 runs from the conserved cysteine through the conserved F or W. Clone size is stated in some rows and not others, as once, few, many or a class when expanded.

>many|TRBV20-1|15|TRBJ2-7
CSARGSLAGSYEQYF
>NA|TRBV5-1|16|TRBJ2-5
CASSLAQGGGQETQYF
>NA|TRBV28|15|TRBJ2-1
CASTGSEQSYNEQFF
>many|TRBV2|12|TRBJ2-5
CASSDREETQYF
>many|TRBV5-1|16|TRBJ2-1
CASSLAGGTTYNEQFF
>NA|TRBV27|14|TRBJ2-7
CASSLQGSFHEQYF
>NA|TRBV2|16|TRBJ2-5
CASSEPLYELQETQYF
>NA|TRBV7-2|16|TRBJ2-7
CASSFVAGVRTYEQYF
>few|TRBV7-9|13|TRBJ1-4
CASSHRQGEKLFF
>few|TRBV29-1|12|TRBJ2-7
CSVVVRVYEQYF
>NA|TRBV5-1|15|TRBJ2-7
CASSLGVPKAYEQYF
>few|TRBV20-1|16|TRBJ1-5
CSAIRGGSNSNQPQHF
>few|TRBV12-3/TRBV12-4|14|TRBJ2-7
CASTLGGVRYEQYF
>few|TRBV27|20|TRBJ1-2
CASSLSLPRGRSQTDYGYTF
>many|TRBV12-3/TRBV12-4|13|TRBJ2-3
CASRDWGADTQYF
>NA|TRBV4-3|15|TRBJ1-2
CASSQTGQGIYGYTF
>NA|TRBV6-2/TRBV6-3|16|TRBJ2-1
CASSLLGTAGTSLQFF
>NA|TRBV7-9|12|TRBJ2-7
CASSQPRYEQYF
>few|TRBV7-9|16|TRBJ2-5
CASSLFPSIQRETQYF
>many|TRBV7-2|17|TRBJ1-5
CASSSMGTAYSNQPQHF
>few|TRBV5-5|17|TRBJ2-2
CASSLFGLAGDTGELFF
>few|TRBV5-1|14|TRBJ1-1
CASSLEPLRTEAFF
>few|TRBV6-6|13|TRBJ2-7
CASSRDGGYEQYF
>few|TRBV4-3|19|TRBJ2-1
CASSQDPGAWGGRSNEQFF
>few|TRBV6-5|14|TRBJ1-2
CASSYKQGSYGYTF
>few|TRBV5-1|12|TRBJ1-2
CASSPGNGGYTF
>NA|TRBV10-2|12|TRBJ1-1
CASSQGASEAFF
>NA|TRBV27|15|TRBJ2-7
CASSLSGGATYEQYF
>NA|TRBV4-2|17|TRBJ2-7
CASSQEGLAGVGYEQYF
>NA|TRBV5-1|15|TRBJ2-7
CASSLTTGGYSEQYF
>few|TRBV7-9|16|TRBJ2-5
CASSLIMARGKETQYF
>many|TRBV20-1|14|TRBJ2-7
CSARDVDRGHEQYF
>NA|TRBV9|15|TRBJ2-2
CASSHGGGASGELFF
>few|TRBV28|15|TRBJ2-7
CASSLHTSGSYEQYF
>few|TRBV12-3/TRBV12-4|12|TRBJ2-7
CASSGISREQYF
>NA|TRBV6-5|14|TRBJ2-7
CASSYSTGPYEQYF
>NA|TRBV4-2|13|TRBJ2-7
CASRQDRRYEQYF
>many|TRBV7-6|11|TRBJ2-7
CASGNGDEQYF
>NA|TRBV20-1|17|TRBJ2-3
CSARGSGSGTSTDTQYF
>few|TRBV4-3|16|TRBJ2-2
CASSRLAGVNTGELFF
>many|TRBV5-1|14|TRBJ2-1
CASSETTGGNEQFF
>many|TRBV29-1|11|TRBJ1-2
CSVTWDYGYTF
>NA|TRBV7-2|15|TRBJ2-7
CASSFELAGSYEQYF
>NA|TRBV4-3|16|TRBJ2-1
CASSQDRGLAGGEEFF
>NA|TRBV6-1|17|TRBJ2-1
CASSPVLRQGAYNEQFF
>NA|TRBV5-1|16|TRBJ2-4
CASSLGVAGGKAAQYF
>NA|TRBV29-1|12|TRBJ1-4
CSVLRGSGKLFF
>NA|TRBV15|12|TRBJ2-7
CATSKSNYEQYF
>many|TRBV9|17|TRBJ2-6
CASSMGQGIAGANVLTF
>few|TRBV12-3/TRBV12-4|15|TRBJ2-2
CASSFERANTGELFF
>NA|TRBV9|14|TRBJ2-7
CASSVEQGAYEQYF
>NA|TRBV6-5|17|TRBJ2-5
CASSYPRLAGVEETQYF
>NA|TRBV5-1|14|TRBJ1-1
CASSRGGPDTEAFF
>many|TRBV12-3/TRBV12-4|17|TRBJ2-1
CASSPPGASGRDNEQFF